This is a list of T cell receptor beta chains from one sample in a study of blood T cell repertoires in COVID-19. TCRdb's table, derived via immunoSEQ multiplex PCR, lists solely in-frame clones and lacks some. The sample includes 240,000 or so clones, around 89% seen only once; the top ten take approximately 0.9%. Sequenced input: PBMCs or T cells enriched from blood (not recorded which). These TCRs come from a man aged 50 to 59 who had been exposed to COVID-19. Both conserved end residues are part of each CDR3. The D gene is left open where the match is weak.

D gene: TRBD2
V gene: TRBV5-1
J gene: TRBJ2-3
CDR3 protein: CASSGLAGVSAMDTQYF
CDR3 DNA: TGCGCCAGCAGCGGGCTAGCGGGGGTATCAGCAATGGATACGCAGTATTTT

D gene: TRBD2
V gene: TRBV12-5
J gene: TRBJ2-1
CDR3 protein: CASGSLAGGNNEQFF
CDR3 DNA: TGTGCTAGTGGTTCCCTAGCGGGAGGGAACAATGAGCAGTTCTTC

D gene: TRBD2
V gene: TRBV24-1
J gene: TRBJ2-1
CDR3 protein: CATSDVGLAGVSYNEQFF
CDR3 DNA: TGTGCCACCAGTGATGTGGGACTAGCGGGAGTCTCCTACAATGAGCAGTTCTTC

D gene: .
V gene: TRBV10-3
J gene: TRBJ1-1
CDR3 protein: CAISRVGTEAFF
CDR3 DNA: TGTGCCATCAGCAGGGTTGGCACTGAAGCTTTCTTT

D gene: TRBD1
V gene: TRBV14
J gene: TRBJ2-2
CDR3 protein: CASSPSPGTGYLGELFF
CDR3 DNA: TGTGCCAGCAGCCCAAGTCCCGGGACAGGGTATCTCGGGGAGCTGTTTTTT

D gene: TRBD1
V gene: TRBV5-5
J gene: TRBJ2-1
CDR3 protein: CASSPPDRGWQFF
CDR3 DNA: TGTGCCAGCAGCCCCCCGGACAGGGGATGGCAGTTCTTC

D gene: .
V gene: TRBV11-2
J gene: TRBJ1-1
CDR3 protein: CASSLDLTEAFF
CDR3 DNA: TGTGCCAGCAGCTTAGATCTAACTGAAGCTTTCTTT

D gene: .
V gene: TRBV28
J gene: TRBJ2-1
CDR3 protein: CASSLTSYNEQFF
CDR3 DNA: TGTGCCAGCAGTTTAACAAGTTACAATGAGCAGTTCTTC

D gene: TRBD1
V gene: TRBV6-5
J gene: TRBJ2-7
CDR3 protein: CASSYLQGAGYEQYF
CDR3 DNA: TGTGCCAGCAGTTACCTTCAGGGGGCGGGCTACGAGCAGTACTTC

D gene: .
V gene: TRBV19
J gene: TRBJ1-5
CDR3 protein: CASSINLVGDKKNQPQHF
CDR3 DNA: TGTGCCAGTAGTATAAATTTAGTGGGAGACAAGAAAAATCAGCCCCAGCATTTT

D gene: .
V gene: TRBV30
J gene: TRBJ2-5
CDR3 protein: CAWSVKGPETQYF
CDR3 DNA: TGTGCCTGGAGTGTGAAGGGGCCGGAGACCCAGTACTTC

D gene: .
V gene: TRBV6-5
J gene: TRBJ2-3
CDR3 protein: CASSYSVVGGTDTQYF
CDR3 DNA: TGTGCCAGCAGTTACTCTGTGGTCGGGGGTACAGATACGCAGTATTTT

D gene: .
V gene: TRBV28
J gene: TRBJ1-2
CDR3 protein: CASSFSQGGVWGYTF
CDR3 DNA: TGTGCCAGCAGTTTCAGTCAGGGCGGGGTATGGGGCTACACCTTC